A selection of T cell receptor beta chains follows, all from one sample in a study of blood T cell repertoires in COVID-19. Here immunoSEQ multiplex PCR was the method, and the copy in TCRdb shows in-frame clones only, minus some. The sample has 50,000 to 75,000 clones; 70% to 85% are singletons. The sample taken for sequencing was peripheral blood. Source of these receptors: a man aged 55-75 years with acute or convalescent COVID-19. Both conserved end residues are part of each CDR3. The order of the fields is J gene, V gene, D gene, clone size, CDR3 DNA, CDR3 protein. D genes are given only for firm matches. Clone size, where shown, is once, few, many, or a class for clones that have expanded.

TRBJ2-5	TRBV28	NA	NA	TGTGCCAGCAGTTCCCAATCCGCCGCAGTGCCAGAGACCCAGTACTTC	CASSSQSAAVPETQYF
TRBJ2-3	TRBV18	NA	NA	TGTGCCAGCTCCGAGGACTTTTCAGATACGCAGTATTTT	CASSEDFSDTQYF
TRBJ1-1	TRBV28	NA	NA	TGTGCCAGCAGTCCCCTGGAGGGGTTAAACACTGAAGCTTTCTTT	CASSPLEGLNTEAFF
TRBJ1-1	TRBV2	NA	NA	TGTGCCCTGCCAGCCATGGGGGGAAACACTGAAGCTTTCTTT	CALPAMGGNTEAFF
TRBJ1-1	TRBV6-2/TRBV6-3	NA	NA	TGTGCCAGCAGTTACACCTCGGGGGGCACTGAAGCTTTCTTT	CASSYTSGGTEAFF
TRBJ1-1	TRBV12-3/TRBV12-4	NA	NA	TGTGCCAGCGTCGGCGAGGGGGACACTGAAGCTTTCTTT	CASVGEGDTEAFF
TRBJ2-5	TRBV4-2	NA	NA	TGTGCCAGCAGCCAAGATAAGAACAGGGAAGGGACCCAGTACTTC	CASSQDKNREGTQYF
TRBJ2-7	TRBV18	NA	NA	TGTGCCAGCTCTCTCCGGACCGCGGGGATCTACGAGCAGTACTTC	CASSLRTAGIYEQYF
TRBJ2-7	TRBV6-5	TRBD1	NA	TGTGCCAGCAGTTGGACAGGCGACTACGAGCAGTACTTC	CASSWTGDYEQYF
TRBJ2-3	TRBV27	NA	NA	TGTGCCAGCAGTTTCGGACTGTCCACAGATACGCAGTATTTT	CASSFGLSTDTQYF
TRBJ2-2	TRBV3-1/TRBV3-2	TRBD2	NA	TGTGCCAGCAGCGTCAGGGAGGGGGGGGAGCTGTTTTTT	CASSVREGGELFF
TRBJ2-7	TRBV7-8	NA	NA	TGTGCCAGCAGCTCCCCCCCACGGACAGCCAAACTCGAGCAGTACTTC	CASSSPPRTAKLEQYF
TRBJ1-3	TRBV10-3	TRBD1	NA	TGTGCCATTTCGGACAGGGGTCTAAACACCATATATTTT	CAISDRGLNTIYF
TRBJ1-3	TRBV24-1	NA	once	TGTGCCACCAGTGATCCTACAGGGCCCTCTGGAAACACCATATATTTT	CATSDPTGPSGNTIYF
TRBJ2-2	TRBV2	TRBD2	NA	TGTGCCAGCAGTGGGATAGCGGGAGACGGCGGGGAGCTGTTTTTT	CASSGIAGDGGELFF
TRBJ1-6	TRBV19	NA	few	TGTGCCAGTAATCGAACCCGGGACATGAAAAATTCACCCCTCCACTTT	CASNRTRDMKNSPLHF
TRBJ1-5	TRBV28	TRBD1	NA	TGTGCCAGCAGTCGGACAGGATATAGCAATCAGCCCCAGCATTTT	CASSRTGYSNQPQHF
TRBJ1-2	TRBV30	NA	NA	TGTGCCTGGAGTGCGAAACAGGGCTGGGGCTACACCTTC	CAWSAKQGWGYTF
TRBJ2-7	TRBV5-1	NA	NA	TGCGCCAGCAGCCCAACGTCCTGGACAGTATCCTACGAGCAGTACTTC	CASSPTSWTVSYEQYF
TRBJ1-5	TRBV5-1	NA	once	TGCGCCAGCAGCTTGGTAGGGGGGGAAAATCAGCCCCAGCATTTT	CASSLVGGENQPQHF
TRBJ2-1	TRBV27	NA	NA	TGTGCCAGTCAGATAGGGAGGGGCAGGGGTAATGAGCAGTTCTTC	CASQIGRGRGNEQFF
TRBJ2-3	TRBV28	NA	NA	TGTGCCAGCAGTTTTATCCGACACGCTACGCAGTATTTT	CASSFIRHATQYF
TRBJ1-2	TRBV7-9	NA	NA	TGTGCCAGCAGCTTACTAGGACTCACCGTCCTACTTTCCTTC	CASSLLGLTVLLSF
TRBJ2-5	TRBV5-1	NA	NA	TGCGCCAGCAGCTTGTTACAAGAGACCCAGTACTTC	CASSLLQETQYF
TRBJ2-5	TRBV7-9	NA	NA	TGTGCCAGCAGCTTAGCGCAACTGAGGGAGACCCAGTACTTC	CASSLAQLRETQYF
TRBJ2-5	TRBV28	TRBD1	NA	TGTGCCAGCAGTTATTATAAAGGACAGGGTTCTGGGGAGACCCAGTACTTC	CASSYYKGQGSGETQYF
TRBJ2-7	TRBV28	NA	NA	TGTGCCAGCAGTCCCTACCGCCCAGGGGGGACCGGCGACGAGCAGTACTTC	CASSPYRPGGTGDEQYF
TRBJ1-5	TRBV20-1	NA	once	TGCAGTGCTAGTAAGCAGGACACCCTTCGCAATCAGCCCCAGCATTTT	CSASKQDTLRNQPQHF
TRBJ1-4	TRBV29-1	NA	few	TGCAGCGTTGTGTTAGCGAATAATGAAAAACTGTTTTTT	CSVVLANNEKLFF
TRBJ1-2	TRBV2	NA	NA	TGTGCCAGCAGGGGAGGCTATGGCTACACCTTC	CASRGGYGYTF
TRBJ2-1	TRBV30	TRBD2	NA	TGTGCCTGGAGGAATCTAGCGGCACTTGACAATGAGCAGTTCTTC	CAWRNLAALDNEQFF
TRBJ2-7	TRBV29-1	NA	NA	TGCAGCGTTGGAGGGGGGGGTTACGAGCAGTACTTC	CSVGGGGYEQYF
TRBJ2-5	TRBV7-6	NA	NA	TGTGCCAGCAGCTTAAGTTCGGGTAGACTGACCCAGTACTTC	CASSLSSGRLTQYF
TRBJ2-3	TRBV29-1	TRBD2	NA	TGCAGCGTTGGTAGCGGGAGGGAGGATACGCAGTATTTT	CSVGSGREDTQYF
TRBJ1-5	TRBV11-2	NA	NA	TGTGCCAGCAGCCTACAGGGATATCAGCCCCAGCATTTT	CASSLQGYQPQHF